This TCR beta chain was identified during a study of shared clonotypes between healthy human individuals. The CDR3 runs to 16 residues. Between the trimmed V and J ends, which lost 4 bases and 3 bases, there was a span of 19 bases. The germline V gene encodes CDR1 MGHRA and CDR2 YSYEKL. Researchers divided each subset's genomic DNA evenly across several immunoSEQ plates. The assay was immunoSEQ multiplex PCR, and TCRdb's table has in-frame clones only and misses some. The sample carries fewer than 550,000 clones, about 80% recorded once. J is TRBJ2-7 and V is TRBV4-1; perhaps TRBD2 as D (6 bases). Sequenced: PBMCs. The TCR was taken from a woman between 40 and 50 years old in good health. Some clones in this sample may be carry-over from other donors' samples. The CDR3 region has the DNA TGCGCCAGCAGCCGCCTCCCTCGGGAGTGGAACTACGAGCAGTACTTC. This encodes CASSRLPREWNYEQYF.